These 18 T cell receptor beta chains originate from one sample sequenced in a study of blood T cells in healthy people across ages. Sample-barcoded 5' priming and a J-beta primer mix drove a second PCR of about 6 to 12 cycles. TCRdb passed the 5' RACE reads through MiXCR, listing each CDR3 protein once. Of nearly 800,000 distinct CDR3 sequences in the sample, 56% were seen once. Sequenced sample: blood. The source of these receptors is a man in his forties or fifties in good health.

Written as DNA, the CDR3 is TGTGCCAGCAGCCCCGACAGGGTAGCCTCTGGCGAGCAGTACTTC. It is translated as CASSPDRVASGEQYF. V is TRBV6-5 and J is TRBJ2-7, with 7 bases matching TRBD1. Looked up from germline, CDR1 is MNHEY and CDR2 is SVGAGI. The CDR3 has 15 amino acids. With 6 bases clipped from V and 6 bases from J, the junction kept 14 bases outside the gene matches.

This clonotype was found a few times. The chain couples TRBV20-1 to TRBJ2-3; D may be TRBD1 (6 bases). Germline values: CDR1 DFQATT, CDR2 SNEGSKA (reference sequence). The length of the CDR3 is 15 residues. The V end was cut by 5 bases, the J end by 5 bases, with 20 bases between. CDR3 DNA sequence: TGCAGTGCTCCCGAAGGGGACACCGCCGTAGATACGCAGTATTTT. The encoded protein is CSAPEGDTAVDTQYF.

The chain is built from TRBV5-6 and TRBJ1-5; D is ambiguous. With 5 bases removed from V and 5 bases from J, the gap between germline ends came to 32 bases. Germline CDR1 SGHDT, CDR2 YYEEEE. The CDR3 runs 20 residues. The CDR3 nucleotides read TGTGCCAGCAGTTTAGGACCTGGGTTGGGCTCCCAGCTCAGAGATCAGCCCCAGCATTTT. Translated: CASSLGPGLGSQLRDQPQHF.

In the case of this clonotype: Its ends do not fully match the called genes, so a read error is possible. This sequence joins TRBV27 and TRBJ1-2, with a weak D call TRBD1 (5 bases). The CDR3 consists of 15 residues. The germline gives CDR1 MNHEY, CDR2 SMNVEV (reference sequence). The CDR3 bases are TGTGCCAGCAGAACAACCGGGACTGCCTACCGTGGCCACACCTTC. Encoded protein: CASRTTGTAYRGHTF.

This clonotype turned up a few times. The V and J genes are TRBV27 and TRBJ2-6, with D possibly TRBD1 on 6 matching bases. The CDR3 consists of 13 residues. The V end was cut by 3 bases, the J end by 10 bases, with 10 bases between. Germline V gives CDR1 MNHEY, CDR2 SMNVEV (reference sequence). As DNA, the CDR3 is TGTGCCAGCAGTTTGTATCAGGGGAACGTCCTGACTTTC. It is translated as CASSLYQGNVLTF. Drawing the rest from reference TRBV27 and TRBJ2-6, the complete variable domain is EAQVTQNPRYLITVTGKKLTVTCSQNMNHEYMSWYRQDPGLGLRQIYYSMNVEVTDKGDVPEGYKVSRKEKRNFPLILESPSPNQTSLYFCASSLYQGNVLTFGAGSRLTVL.

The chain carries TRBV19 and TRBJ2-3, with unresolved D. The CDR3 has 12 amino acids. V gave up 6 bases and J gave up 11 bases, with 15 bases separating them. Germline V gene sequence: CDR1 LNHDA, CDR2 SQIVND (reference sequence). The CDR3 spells CASSFSLGMQYF. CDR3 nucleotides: TGTGCCAGTAGCTTCTCCTTGGGGATGCAGTATTTT.

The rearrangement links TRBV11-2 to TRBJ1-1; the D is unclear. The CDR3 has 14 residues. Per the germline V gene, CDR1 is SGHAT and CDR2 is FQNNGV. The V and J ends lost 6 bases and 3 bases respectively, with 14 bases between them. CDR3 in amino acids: CASRYHPRDTEAFF. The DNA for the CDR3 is TGTGCCAGCAGATACCACCCTCGGGACACTGAAGCTTTCTTT.

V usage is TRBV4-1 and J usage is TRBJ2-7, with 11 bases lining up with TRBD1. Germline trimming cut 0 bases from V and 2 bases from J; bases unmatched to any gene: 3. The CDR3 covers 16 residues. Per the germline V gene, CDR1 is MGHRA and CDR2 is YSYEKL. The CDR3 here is CASSQDWGQGAYEQYF. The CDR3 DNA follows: TGCGCCAGCAGCCAAGATTGGGGACAGGGGGCCTACGAGCAGTACTTC.

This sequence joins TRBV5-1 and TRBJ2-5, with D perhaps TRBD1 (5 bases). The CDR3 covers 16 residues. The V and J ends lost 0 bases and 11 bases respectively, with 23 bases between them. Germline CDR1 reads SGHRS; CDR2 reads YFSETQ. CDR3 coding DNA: TGCGCCAGCAGCTTGGAGCCCCAACGGTGGGGCAATGAGCAGTACTTC. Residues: CASSLEPQRWGNEQYF.

CDR3 nucleotide sequence: TGTGCCAGCAGTCCGGTGGGGGCTGCGGGTGAAGCTTTCTTT. Its protein product is CASSPVGAAGEAFF. J is TRBJ1-1 and V is TRBV6-5; the D gene is possibly TRBD1 (6 bases). The germline V and J ends were trimmed by 5 bases and 7 bases, with 17 bases remaining between them. Germline values: CDR1 MNHEY, CDR2 SVGAGI. The CDR3 is 14 amino acids.

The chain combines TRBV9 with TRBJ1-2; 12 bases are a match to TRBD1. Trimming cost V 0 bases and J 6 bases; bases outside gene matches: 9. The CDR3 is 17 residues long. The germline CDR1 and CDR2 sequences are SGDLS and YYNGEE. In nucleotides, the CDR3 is TGTGCCAGCAGCGTAGAATCATCGGGACAGGGGGCTAATGGCTACACCTTC. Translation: CASSVESSGQGANGYTF. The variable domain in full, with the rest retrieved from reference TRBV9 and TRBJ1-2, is DSGVTQTPKHLITATGQRVTLRCSPRSGDLSVYWYQQSLDQGLQFLIQYYNGEERAKGNILERFSAQQFPDLHSELNLSSLELGDSALYFCASSVESSGQGANGYTFGSGTRLTVV.

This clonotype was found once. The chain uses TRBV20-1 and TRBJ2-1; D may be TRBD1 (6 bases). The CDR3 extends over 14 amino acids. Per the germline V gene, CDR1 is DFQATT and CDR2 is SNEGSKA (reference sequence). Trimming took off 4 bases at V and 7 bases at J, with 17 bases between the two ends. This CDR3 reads CSATSSRQGNEQFF. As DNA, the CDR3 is TGCAGTGCTACGAGTTCCCGTCAGGGGAATGAGCAGTTCTTC.

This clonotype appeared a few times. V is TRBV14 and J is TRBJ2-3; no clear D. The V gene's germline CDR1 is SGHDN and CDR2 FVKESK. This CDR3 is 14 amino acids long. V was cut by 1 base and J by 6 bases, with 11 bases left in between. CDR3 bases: TGTGCCAGCAGCCAAGTCCGTCTCGCCGATACGCAGTATTTT. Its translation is CASSQVRLADTQYF.

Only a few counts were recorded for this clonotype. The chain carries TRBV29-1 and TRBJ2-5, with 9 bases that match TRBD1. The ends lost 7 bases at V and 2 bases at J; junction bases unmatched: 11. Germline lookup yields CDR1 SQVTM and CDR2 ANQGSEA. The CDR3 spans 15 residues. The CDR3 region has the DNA TGCAGCGGTACCCGGGGGACAGGGACTCAAGAGACCCAGTACTTC. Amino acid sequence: CSGTRGTGTQETQYF. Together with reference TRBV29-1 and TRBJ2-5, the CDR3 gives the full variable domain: SAVISQKPSRDICQRGTSLTIQCQVDSQVTMMFWYRQQPGQSLTLIATANQGSEATYESGFVIDKFPISRPNLTFSTLTVSNMSPEDSSIYLCSGTRGTGTQETQYFGPGTRLLVL.

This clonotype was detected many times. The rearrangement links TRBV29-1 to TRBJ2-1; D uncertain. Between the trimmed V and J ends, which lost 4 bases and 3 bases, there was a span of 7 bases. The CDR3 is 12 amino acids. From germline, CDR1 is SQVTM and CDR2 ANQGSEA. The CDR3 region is CSVAKVYNEQFF. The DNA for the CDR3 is TGCAGCGTTGCGAAGGTCTACAATGAGCAGTTCTTC.

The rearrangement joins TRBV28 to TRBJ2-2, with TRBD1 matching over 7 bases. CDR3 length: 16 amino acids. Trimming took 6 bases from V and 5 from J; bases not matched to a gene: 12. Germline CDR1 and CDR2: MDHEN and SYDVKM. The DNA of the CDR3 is TGTGCCAGCAGCCAAAAAAGGGGGCTGGGAACCGGGGAGCTGTTTTTT. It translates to CASSQKRGLGTGELFF.

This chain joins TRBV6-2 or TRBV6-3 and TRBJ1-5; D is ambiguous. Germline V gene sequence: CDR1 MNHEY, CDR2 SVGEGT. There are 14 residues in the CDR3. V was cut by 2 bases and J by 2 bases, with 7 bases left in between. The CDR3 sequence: CASSYPGGNQPQHF. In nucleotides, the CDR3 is TGTGCCAGCAGTTACCCAGGTGGCAATCAGCCCCAGCATTTT.

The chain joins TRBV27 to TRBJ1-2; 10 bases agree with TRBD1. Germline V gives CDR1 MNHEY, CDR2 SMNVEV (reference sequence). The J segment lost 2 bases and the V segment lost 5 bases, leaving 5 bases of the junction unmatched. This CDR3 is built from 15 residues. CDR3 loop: CASSPDRGPNYGYTF. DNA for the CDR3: TGTGCCAGCAGTCCAGACAGGGGGCCCAACTATGGCTACACCTTC.